The 3 T cell receptor beta chains below come from one sample, sequenced in a study of T cell responses to AZD1222 COVID-19 vaccine. Here immunoSEQ multiplex PCR was the method, and the copy in TCRdb shows in-frame clones only, minus some. The sample yields about 84,000 clones, 87% seen once. Sequencing used peripheral blood, obtained on day 0 of AZD1222 vaccination. The receptors originated from an adult in good health.

The gene calls are TRBV4-3 and TRBJ1-3; TRBD1 agrees at 8 bases. This CDR3 comprises 18 residues. V lost 0 bases, J lost 5 bases, and 12 bases stayed unmatched. From germline, CDR1 is LGHNA and CDR2 YSLEER. CDR3: CASSQDVPGTGFRNTIYF. The CDR3, as DNA: TGCGCCAGCAGCCAAGACGTGCCCGGGACAGGCTTTAGAAACACCATATATTTT.

This rearrangement joins TRBV7-3 to TRBJ2-3, with 10 positions matching TRBD2. The V gene end was trimmed by 6 bases and the J gene end by 5 bases; junction bases not matched to a gene: 8. Per the germline V gene, CDR1 is SGHTA and CDR2 is FQGTGA. The CDR3 sequence is 15 residues long. CDR3 residues: CASSYNSGRGDTQYF. CDR3 DNA: TGTGCCAGCAGTTATAACAGCGGGAGGGGAGATACGCAGTATTTT.

The chain has TRBV6-4 and TRBJ2-1, with D possibly matching TRBD2 (5 bases). Germline V gene sequence: CDR1 MRHNA, CDR2 SNTAGT. This CDR3 contains 14 residues. Trimming pared 0 bases from V and 5 bases from J, leaving 8 bases between. CDR3 amino acids: CASSDSYGNNEQFF. The CDR3 DNA follows: TGTGCCAGCAGTGACTCCTACGGGAACAATGAGCAGTTCTTC.